This TCR beta chain was captured in a study of T-cell memory formation after mild COVID-19. TCRdb processed the 5' RACE reads anew with MiXCR; each CDR3 protein has one entry. The data hold some 250,000 distinct CDR3 sequences, with approximately 19% observed a single time. This CDR3 contains 14 residues. With 1 base removed from V and 7 bases from J, the gap between germline ends came to 8 bases. In germline, CDR1 is MNHEY, CDR2 SMNVEV (reference sequence). This clonotype came up a few times. The chain recombines TRBV27 with TRBJ1-6; maybe TRBD1 (5 bases). The TCR was taken from a man younger than 30 who had mild COVID-19 (a few samples of this study predate the infection). Cell type and time point are not known. Material for sequencing was PBMCs or a T cell subset sorted from them (not recorded which). The CDR3 DNA sequence: TGTGCCAGCAGTTTATGGGACGTAAATTCACCCCTCCACTTT. This translates into CASSLWDVNSPLHF.